This is a list of T cell receptor beta chains from one sample in a study of a mutant IDH1 vaccine in newly diagnosed glioma. Here immunoSEQ multiplex PCR was the method, and the copy in TCRdb shows in-frame clones only, minus some. The profile shows 35,000 to 40,000 clones, around 78% of them singletons. This material consisted of PBMCs, taken from a glioma patient treated with radiotherapy, temozolomide or both. These receptors all stem from a man in his forties with glioma. Some clones in this sample may be carry-over from other donors' samples. Both conserved end residues are part of each CDR3.

v_gene: TRBV5-1; CDR3aa: CASSLEGLDSPLHF
v_gene: TRBV19; CDR3aa: CASSIQRGGGRETQYF
v_gene: TRBV6-6; CDR3aa: CASSYSRDTTEYGYTF
v_gene: TRBV6-1; CDR3aa: CASIRTSSNYGYTF
v_gene: TRBV9; CDR3aa: CASSVGLESDTQYF
v_gene: TRBV30; CDR3aa: CAWILGPANTEAFF
v_gene: TRBV6-6; CDR3aa: CASSLVDEQFF
v_gene: TRBV6-1; CDR3aa: CASSELAGGADTQYF
v_gene: TRBV30; CDR3aa: CAWSAYTEAFF
v_gene: TRBV14; CDR3aa: CASSPTGGLEQYF
v_gene: TRBV5-4; CDR3aa: CASSSNRVPRETQYF
v_gene: TRBV2; CDR3aa: CASSGVGGGEQFF
v_gene: TRBV5-4; CDR3aa: CASPALGDGMNTEAFF
v_gene: TRBV5-1; CDR3aa: CASSSAASTDTQYF
v_gene: TRBV18; CDR3aa: CASSPTQETQYF
v_gene: TRBV29-1; CDR3aa: CSVEYSVGTLANYGYTF
v_gene: TRBV6-6; CDR3aa: CASSRGNEQYF
v_gene: TRBV19; CDR3aa: CASSIGINTGELFF
v_gene: TRBV11-3; CDR3aa: CASSWGPPGGSYNEQFF
v_gene: TRBV20-1; CDR3aa: CTCLVTGELFF
v_gene: TRBV11-2; CDR3aa: CASSPGLERTYEQYF
v_gene: TRBV4-2; CDR3aa: CASSLQTGKLPTQYF
v_gene: TRBV20-1; CDR3aa: CSASGRDEQFF
v_gene: TRBV29-1; CDR3aa: CSVDGRDSQGGVFPNSNQPQHF
v_gene: TRBV5-6; CDR3aa: CASSFIHGRWGEANYGYTF
v_gene: TRBV4-1; CDR3aa: CASSQGGTQYF
v_gene: TRBV30; CDR3aa: CAWTGTANTEAFF
v_gene: TRBV10-3; CDR3aa: CATSHDDRYSYEQYF
v_gene: TRBV9; CDR3aa: CASSVDISGYTF
v_gene: TRBV12-5; CDR3aa: CASGLQGVGETQYF
v_gene: TRBV9; CDR3aa: CASTRRADRSYEQYF
v_gene: TRBV9; CDR3aa: CASSVGWGSNTEAFF
v_gene: TRBV6-1; CDR3aa: CASSERGGGAYGYTF
v_gene: TRBV9; CDR3aa: CASSPSWGRTDTQYF
v_gene: TRBV19; CDR3aa: CASNPRDQNTGELFF
v_gene: TRBV5-1; CDR3aa: CASSSRDRGGAYEQYF
v_gene: TRBV5-4; CDR3aa: CASSLQTGDAGELFF
v_gene: TRBV30; CDR3aa: CAWSPGQLYNEQFF
v_gene: TRBV5-4; CDR3aa: CASSLGGTGYSPLHF
v_gene: TRBV5-1; CDR3aa: CASSLGGSQLEQYF
v_gene: TRBV6-6; CDR3aa: CAARGGSYEQYF
v_gene: TRBV9; CDR3aa: CASSTGLATPRDTQYF
v_gene: TRBV7-9; CDR3aa: CASSSRGPLGQETQYF
v_gene: TRBV11-3; CDR3aa: CASSFGQPSILTGELFF
v_gene: TRBV10-3; CDR3aa: CASSEVAEDQPQHF
v_gene: TRBV6-5; CDR3aa: CASTGTGPGTEAFF
v_gene: TRBV11-2; CDR3aa: CASSLGQGAYGYTF
v_gene: TRBV6-5; CDR3aa: CASSYSAGTGKEKLFF
v_gene: TRBV18; CDR3aa: CASSPPETAYYEQYF
v_gene: TRBV11-3; CDR3aa: CASSPTGVSTDTQYF
v_gene: TRBV30; CDR3aa: CAWSSLWGLAGGNADTQYF
v_gene: TRBV7-9; CDR3aa: CASSLRAGGTDEQFF
v_gene: TRBV4-1; CDR3aa: CASSPLMGKGSGANVLTF
v_gene: TRBV5-1; CDR3aa: CASSSGLAPGTDTQYF
v_gene: TRBV5-1; CDR3aa: CASSFSQGTNEKLFF